These 14 T cell receptor beta chains share one sample of origin, sequenced in a study of blood T cells in healthy people across ages. With a J-beta primer mix and a sample-barcoded 5' primer, a second PCR ran about 7 to 12 cycles. A single record per CDR3 protein comes from TCRdb applying MiXCR to the 5' RACE reads. The table has approximately 1,000,000 distinct CDR3 sequences, about two fifths seen once. Sequencing was performed on blood. The receptors were gathered from a man aged 18 to 29 in good health.

The chain joins TRBV3-1 to TRBJ2-2; perhaps TRBD1 as D (6 bases). This CDR3 has 16 amino acids. V lost 0 bases to trimming and J lost 3 bases, with 11 bases between them. Germline assignment: CDR1 LGHDT and CDR2 YNNKEL (reference sequence). The CDR3 DNA is TGTGCCAGCAGCCAAGATCATGCAGGGGACACCGGGGAGCTGTTTTTT. Protein: CASSQDHAGDTGELFF.

This chain connects TRBV6-6 to TRBJ2-3, with D possibly being TRBD2 (5 bases). This CDR3 spans 16 amino acids. The germline CDR1 and CDR2 sequences are MNHNY and SVGAGI (reference sequence). V was trimmed by 1 base and J by 0 bases, leaving 11 bases between them. The CDR3 DNA is TGTGCCAGCAGTTACTTGGGAGATACTAGCACAGATACGCAGTATTTT. It encodes CASSYLGDTSTDTQYF.

This clonotype has a single count. The rearrangement links TRBV20-1 to TRBJ2-5; possible D gene TRBD1, 5 bases. Trimming left V 8 bases short and J 5 bases short, with 24 bases between. The germline V gene encodes CDR1 DFQATT and CDR2 SNEGSKA (reference sequence). CDR3 length: 15 residues. The CDR3: CSTTPTQGSWETQYF. CDR3 sequence (DNA): TGCAGTACCACGCCCACCCAGGGTAGTTGGGAGACCCAGTACTTC.

This clonotype was observed a handful of times. The chain links TRBV20-1 to TRBJ2-3, with D perhaps given as TRBD1 or TRBD2 (5 bases each). The V and J ends lost 5 bases and 2 bases respectively, with 14 bases between them. The germline gives CDR1 DFQATT, CDR2 SNEGSKA (reference sequence). The CDR3 has 14 residues. The CDR3 bases are TGCAGTGCTCCGTGGGACCTATTCACAGATACGCAGTATTTT. It specifies CSAPWDLFTDTQYF.

This clonotype was seen a few times. The chain is built from TRBV10-3 and TRBJ2-4; 9 bases are shared with TRBD1. TRBJ2-7 explains the end of the DNA better; the J call may be wrong. Germline V gene data show CDR1 as ENHRY and CDR2 as SYGVKD. The CDR3 totals 13 residues. For the CDR3, the DNA is TGTGCCATCTCAGGGACAGGGAGCGGCGAGCAGTACTTC. Amino acid sequence: CAISGTGSGEQYF.

This chain uses TRBV20-1 with TRBJ1-6, with 8 bases identical to TRBD1. Trimming at V came to 4 bases and at J to 11 bases, leaving 10 bases not matched to a gene. This CDR3 has 14 residues. The V gene's germline CDR1 is DFQATT and CDR2 SNEGSKA (reference sequence). The CDR3 loop is CSAIGQGPGTPLHF. The DNA of the CDR3 is TGCAGTGCTATAGGACAGGGACCGGGGACACCCCTCCACTTT.

The rearrangement links TRBV4-3 to TRBJ1-4; tentative D call: TRBD1 (5 bases). Trimming left V 0 bases short and J 8 bases short, with 13 bases between. This CDR3 comprises 15 residues. The germline gives CDR1 LGHNA, CDR2 YSLEER. The CDR3: CASSQDLVGTEKLFF. CDR3 DNA: TGCGCCAGCAGCCAAGATCTCGTGGGGACCGAAAAACTGTTTTTT.

V gene TRBV5-1 combines with J gene TRBJ1-1; 7 bases match TRBD1. CDR1 is SGHRS, CDR2 YFSETQ, per germline. This CDR3 has 13 amino acids. V trimming: 4 bases; J trimming: 7 bases; junction bases outside the gene matches: 7. CDR3 nucleotides: TGCGCCAGCAGCCAGACAGGGACGTTTGAAGCTTTCTTT. It translates to CASSQTGTFEAFF. Using reference TRBV5-1 and TRBJ1-1 for the parts outside the CDR3, the full variable domain is KAGVTQTPRYLIKTRGQQVTLSCSPISGHRSVSWYQQTPGQGLQFLFEYFSETQRNKGNFPGRFSGRQFSNSRSEMNVSTLELGDSALYLCASSQTGTFEAFFGQGTRLTVV.

The chain recombines TRBV20-1 with TRBJ2-5; maybe TRBD2 (5 bases). V lost 3 bases, J lost 3 bases, and 14 bases lay in between. Germline V CDR1 and CDR2: DFQATT, SNEGSKA (reference sequence). The CDR3 runs to 14 residues. The DNA of the CDR3 is TGCAGTGCTAGGGTCGGACTGGCCGAAGAGACCCAGTACTTC. Residues: CSARVGLAEETQYF.

CDR3 coding DNA: TGTGCCAGCAGCGCCGGGAGCGTTAATGAAAAACTGTTTTTT. Its protein is CASSAGSVNEKLFF. J is TRBJ1-4 and V is TRBV7-2; D is unresolved. Trimming cost V 5 bases and J 4 bases, with 11 bases left between them. The CDR3 contains 14 residues. Germline V gene sequence: CDR1 SGHTA, CDR2 FQGNSA.

The chain is built from TRBV7-9 and TRBJ1-2; D not resolved. CDR3 length equals 16 residues. V was cut by 8 bases and J by 2 bases, with 21 bases left in between. Germline CDR1 reads SEHNR; CDR2 reads FQNEAQ (reference sequence). CDR3 amino acids: CASFPRGYSLNYGYTF. Here the CDR3 DNA reads TGTGCCAGCTTCCCCCGCGGATACAGTTTAAACTATGGCTACACCTTC.

The chain joins TRBV4-1 to TRBJ1-6, with a weak D call TRBD1 (5 bases). This CDR3 region has 14 residues. CDR1 MGHRA and CDR2 YSYEKL come from the germline V gene. The V and J ends lost 4 bases and 8 bases respectively, with 12 bases between them. This CDR3 reads CASSRRVGDSPLHF. CDR3 sequence (DNA): TGCGCCAGCAGCCGCAGGGTTGGCGATTCACCCCTCCACTTT.

This clonotype was detected only a few times. The chain joins TRBV29-1 to TRBJ1-1; D call uncertain. Germline V gene data show CDR1 as SQVTM and CDR2 as ANQGSEA. The V end was cut by 3 bases, the J end by 4 bases, with 15 bases between. The CDR3 sequence is 14 residues long. The CDR3 nucleotides read TGCAGCGTTGATGTATCCGGGCTCGCCACTGAAGCTTTCTTT. Translation gives CSVDVSGLATEAFF.

The sample holds many counts of this clonotype. This chain connects TRBV10-3 to TRBJ2-3; D could derive from TRBD1 or TRBD2 (6 bases each). The CDR3 consists of 16 residues. Germline assignment: CDR1 ENHRY and CDR2 SYGVKD. The ends were cut back, 0 bases at V and 3 bases at J, with 13 bases in the middle. CDR3: CAISESRGERTDTQYF. CDR3 sequence (DNA): TGTGCCATCAGTGAGTCTAGGGGGGAACGGACAGATACGCAGTATTTT.